Below are 19 T cell receptor beta chains sequenced from a single sample in a study of blood T cell repertoires in COVID-19 (dated by TCRdb to the early 2020s). Library prep was done by the immunoSEQ multiplex PCR assay. TCRdb re-hosts the immuneACCESS table, in-frame sequences only. Its copies lack some clones; in the studies checked, an unresolved V gene accounts for under half of them, and the cause for the rest is not known. Present in this sample are roughly 190,000 clones, 84% of which were seen just once. The ten largest clones represent approximately 5.1% of the sample. Input material: peripheral blood. These receptors came from a woman aged 70-85 years with active or convalescent COVID-19.

The chain employs TRBV14 and TRBJ1-2; tentatively, D is TRBD1 (6 bases). Trimming cost V 4 bases and J 1 base, with 10 bases left between them. The germline V gene has CDR1 SGHDN and CDR2 FVKESK. The CDR3 spans 14 residues. The CDR3 bases are TGTGCCAGCAGCCCACAGGGCTTTAACTATGGCTACACCTTC. It codes for CASSPQGFNYGYTF.

Note on this clone: Other DNA sequences of this sample code for an identical CDR3. The chain uses TRBV9 and TRBJ1-2, with D unclear. V lost 0 bases to trimming and J lost 1 base, with 10 bases between them. The germline gives CDR1 SGDLS, CDR2 YYNGEE. The CDR3 is made up of 15 amino acids. The DNA of the CDR3 is TGTGCCAGCAGCGTAGCAGGCAGAGATAACTATGGCTACACCTTC. Its protein product is CASSVAGRDNYGYTF.

This chain links TRBV7-9 with TRBJ1-1; 9 bases align to TRBD1. The CDR3 runs to 15 residues. In germline, CDR1 is SEHNR, CDR2 FQNEAQ (reference sequence). J lost 2 bases, V lost 5 bases, and 6 bases had no gene match. CDR3 sequence: CASSPQGAPNTEAFF. In nucleotides, the CDR3 is TGTGCCAGCAGCCCACAGGGGGCCCCTAACACTGAAGCTTTCTTT.

This sequence joins TRBV5-1 and TRBJ2-4; 8 bases align to TRBD2. After removal of 4 bases from V and 9 bases from J, the junction contained 15 bases not matched to a gene. The CDR3 runs 16 residues. Looked up from germline, CDR1 is SGHRS and CDR2 is YFSETQ. CDR3 sequence (DNA): TGCGCCAGCAGCCCCTACCCGGGGCTAGCGGGCGGCATTCAGTACTTC. It is translated as CASSPYPGLAGGIQYF.

V is TRBV19 and J is TRBJ2-3; D is unresolved. The CDR3 is 14 amino acids. Germline values: CDR1 LNHDA, CDR2 SQIVND (reference sequence). V dropped 5 bases and J dropped 10 bases, with 19 bases sitting between them. The CDR3 protein is CASSFRALGLAQYF. The DNA of the CDR3 is TGTGCCAGTAGTTTTCGAGCCCTTGGTCTAGCGCAGTATTTT.

The rearrangement uses TRBV11-2 and TRBJ1-1; 8 nucleotides align to TRBD1. V trimming: 4 bases; J trimming: 7 bases; junction bases outside the gene matches: 5. In germline, CDR1 is SGHAT, CDR2 FQNNGV. The CDR3 length is 13 residues. The CDR3 DNA reads TGTGCCAGCAGCTCGGACAGGGAGGTTGAAGCTTTCTTT. Its protein is CASSSDREVEAFF. The full variable domain, rest sourced from reference TRBV11-2 and TRBJ1-1, is EAGVAQSPRYKIIEKRQSVAFWCNPISGHATLYWYQQILGQGPKLLIQFQNNGVVDDSQLPKDRFSAERLKGVDSTLKIQPAKLEDSAVYLCASSSDREVEAFFGQGTRLTVV.

This clone has only a few counts. The chain uses TRBV12-5 and TRBJ2-1, with a weak D call TRBD1 (6 bases). Germline V gives CDR1 LGHNT, CDR2 FRNRAP. The CDR3 sequence is 13 residues long. V was trimmed by 1 base and J by 8 bases, leaving 9 bases between them. CDR3: CASGLEQGHEQFF. Written as DNA, the CDR3 is TGTGCTAGTGGTTTGGAACAGGGCCATGAGCAGTTCTTC.

This rearrangement joins TRBV6-5 to TRBJ2-7, with 14 bases matching TRBD2. The CDR3 runs 15 residues. J gave up 3 bases and V 6 bases, and 4 bases lay outside the gene matches. Germline CDR1 MNHEY, CDR2 SVGAGI. The CDR3: CASRTGTSGSYEQYF. The CDR3 DNA is TGTGCCAGCAGAACCGGGACTAGCGGGAGCTACGAGCAGTACTTC.

The V gene is TRBV29-1, the J gene TRBJ1-2; 9 bases fit TRBD1. This CDR3 comprises 13 residues. The ends lost 2 bases at V and 10 bases at J; junction bases unmatched: 8. Germline CDR1 is SQVTM and CDR2 is ANQGSEA. The CDR3 nucleotides are TGCAGCGTTGAAAGTCCGGGACAGGGTTACTACACCTTC. This encodes CSVESPGQGYYTF.

The J gene is TRBJ2-2, the V gene TRBV2; TRBD2 matches 9 bases. J lost 0 bases, V lost 7 bases, and 9 bases had no gene match. CDR3 size: 17 residues. Looked up from germline, CDR1 is SNHLY and CDR2 is FYNNEI. The CDR3 reads CASTTNRLAANTGELFF. CDR3 nucleotides: TGTGCCAGCACCACCAACCGACTAGCGGCGAACACCGGGGAGCTGTTTTTT.

This sequence joins TRBV5-4 and TRBJ2-7, with TRBD2 matching 9 bases. The V and J ends lost 3 bases and 6 bases, in that order; junction bases with no gene match: 7. Germline V gives CDR1 SGHNT, CDR2 YYREEE (reference sequence). CDR3 length equals 14 residues. The CDR3: CASSSGLALREQYF. In DNA form, the CDR3 reads TGTGCCAGCAGCTCGGGACTAGCCCTACGCGAGCAGTACTTC.

The J gene is TRBJ2-2, the V gene TRBV5-4; 9 bases map to TRBD2. V trimming: 4 bases; J trimming: 6 bases; junction bases outside the gene matches: 13. The length of the CDR3 is 17 residues. The germline gives CDR1 SGHNT, CDR2 YYREEE (reference sequence). The CDR3: CASSPRSLAGAAGELFF. The DNA of the CDR3 is TGTGCCAGCAGCCCACGCTCCTTAGCGGGAGCCGCCGGGGAGCTGTTTTTT.

The chain employs TRBV5-6 and TRBJ2-1, with 10 bases aligning to TRBD2. Germline CDR1 and CDR2: SGHDT and YYEEEE. Trimming cost V 4 bases and J 5 bases; bases outside gene matches: 9. The CDR3 runs to 16 residues. CDR3 nucleotides: TGTGCCAGCAGCGCGCGAGGTAGCGGGAGGAACAATGAGCAGTTCTTC. This translates into CASSARGSGRNNEQFF.

This chain joins TRBV28 and TRBJ1-2, with D hard to call. The germline CDR1 and CDR2 sequences are MDHEN and SYDVKM. Trimming cost V 2 bases and J 4 bases, with 2 bases left between them. The CDR3 consists of 11 residues. Written as DNA, the CDR3 is TGTGCCAGCAGTTTACGCTATGGCTACACCTTC. This sequence encodes CASSLRYGYTF.

The chain couples TRBV9 to TRBJ2-3; 11 positions agree with TRBD2. V was clipped by 2 bases and J by 1 base; unmatched bases: 3. The length of the CDR3 is 16 residues. Germline V lookup: CDR1 SGDLS, CDR2 YYNGEE. The CDR3 region is CASSVGTSGGTDTQYF. CDR3 bases: TGTGCCAGCAGCGTCGGGACTAGCGGAGGCACAGATACGCAGTATTTT.

The chain employs TRBV2 and TRBJ1-2; maybe TRBD1 (6 bases). This CDR3 has 14 amino acids. V shed 7 bases and J shed 0 bases, with 12 bases lying between them. Germline V gives CDR1 SNHLY, CDR2 FYNNEI. The CDR3 bases are TGTGCCAGCATTTTCAGGGGAGCTAACTATGGCTACACCTTC. It encodes CASIFRGANYGYTF. Filled out from reference TRBV2 and TRBJ1-2, the complete variable domain reads EPEVTQTPSHQVTQMGQEVILRCVPISNHLYFYWYRQILGQKVEFLVSFYNNEISEKSEIFDDQFSVERPDGSNFTLKIRSTKLEDSAMYFCASIFRGANYGYTFGSGTRLTVV.

The genes are TRBV7-3 and TRBJ2-3; the match to TRBD2 covers 8 bases. V shed 0 bases and J 6 bases; nucleotides not matched to a gene: 14. Germline CDR1 reads SGHTA; CDR2 reads FQGTGA. The CDR3 is 18 amino acids. CDR3 amino acids: CASSLTGAAGGPQDTQYF. The CDR3 DNA reads TGTGCCAGCAGCTTAACGGGGGCGGCGGGAGGACCACAGGATACGCAGTATTTT.

The chain links TRBV29-1 to TRBJ2-1, with TRBD2 matching 11 bases. CDR3 size: 15 residues. V trimming: 7 bases; J trimming: 7 bases; junction bases outside the gene matches: 12. Germline assignment: CDR1 SQVTM and CDR2 ANQGSEA. CDR3: CSADRTSGSLNEQFF. The CDR3, as DNA: TGCAGCGCCGACCGAACTAGCGGGAGTCTGAATGAGCAGTTCTTC.

This rearrangement joins TRBV6-5 to TRBJ2-7; 7 nucleotides agree with TRBD1. V lost 7 bases, J lost 1 base, and 10 bases stayed unmatched. From germline, CDR1 is MNHEY and CDR2 SVGAGI. The CDR3 consists of 15 residues. For the CDR3, the DNA is TGTGCCAGCACCAAAAGGGGGCCGAGTTCCTACGAGCAGTACTTC. Encoded protein: CASTKRGPSSYEQYF.